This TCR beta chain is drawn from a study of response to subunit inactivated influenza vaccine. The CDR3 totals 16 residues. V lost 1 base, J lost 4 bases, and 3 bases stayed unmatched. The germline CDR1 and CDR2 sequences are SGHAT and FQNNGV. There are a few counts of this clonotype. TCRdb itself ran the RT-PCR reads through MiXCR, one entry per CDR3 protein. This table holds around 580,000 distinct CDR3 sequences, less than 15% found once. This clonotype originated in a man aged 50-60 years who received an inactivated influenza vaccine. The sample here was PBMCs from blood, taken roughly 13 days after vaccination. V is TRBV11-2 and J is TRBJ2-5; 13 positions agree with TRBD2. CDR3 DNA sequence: TGTGCCAGCAGCTTAGTACTAGCGGGGGGGCGAGAGACCCAGTACTTC. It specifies CASSLVLAGGRETQYF.